This T cell receptor (beta chain) came from a study of T-cell memory formation after mild COVID-19. Study at large: Across donors, TCR clusters were largely donor specific. General study points: Clones that got smaller from day 15 to 85 had even CD4/CD8, while clones growing later tipped toward CD4+.

For this clonotype: What it binds is not known.

Each CDR3 protein is one row after TCRdb ran MiXCR on the 5' RACE reads. The sample consists of roughly 610,000 distinct CDR3 sequences, approximately 15% of them appearing once. V dropped 0 bases and J dropped 3 bases, with 12 bases sitting between them. Germline CDR1 SGHRS, CDR2 YFSETQ. The CDR3 is made up of 15 amino acids. This sequence was found in an adult woman who had mild COVID-19 (a few samples of this study predate the infection). Cell type and time point are not known. The sequenced sample consisted of PBMCs or a T cell subset sorted from them (not recorded which). The chain employs TRBV5-1 and TRBJ2-5; D is possibly TRBD2 (6 bases). The DNA for the CDR3 is TGCGCCAGCAGCTTGGATCTCGGGAGAGAAGAGACCCAGTACTTC. Encoded protein: CASSLDLGREETQYF. Full variable domain (missing parts from reference TRBV5-1 and TRBJ2-5): KAGVTQTPRYLIKTRGQQVTLSCSPISGHRSVSWYQQTPGQGLQFLFEYFSETQRNKGNFPGRFSGRQFSNSRSEMNVSTLELGDSALYLCASSLDLGREETQYFGPGTRLLVL.